This T cell receptor (beta chain) came from a study of shared clonotypes between healthy human individuals (dated by TCRdb to the early 2020s). Background on the whole study: The cohort comprised a couple of women and a few men aged 18 to 49 years. Blood TCR repertoires of about 5 healthy adults were deeply sequenced to estimate repertoire size and the extent of clonotype sharing between individuals. To increase sequencing depth and limit assay-specific biases, TCR repertoire library preparation and sequencing were carried out by different laboratories using diverse techniques. For each donor, CD4 naive and CD4 memory were each given three plates, CD8 naive was given two plates, and CD8 memory was given one plate. Per donor, leukapheresis produced somewhere between about 0.94 and 10 billion PBMCs. Study-wide conclusions, independent of this receptor: Pairwise subsampling led to the expectation that sequencing depth would affect the degree of clonotype sharing among donors. Estimated clonotype richness was generally larger for naive than for memory subsets. Because the study included only a small number of donors, the genetic and exposure-history diversity represented was limited. Compared with non-shared clonotypes, the clonotypes found in all four sorted-subset donors had higher generation probabilities. When four donors were compared, the shared fraction of clonotypes was about 5% for naive CD4, more than 3% for naive CD8, 2% to 2.5% for memory CD4, and approximately 0.4% for memory CD8. Rarefaction of sorted-subset datasets indicated incomplete sequencing despite the large sequencing depth. Sampling was restricted to blood, and TCR repertoires in tissues likely differ from the TCR repertoires found in blood.

Donors were healthy HIV-negative adults with no recently reported acute infections or vaccinations. Every donor was a Caucasian adult residing in Nashville, Tennessee, USA. CD4+ T cells were enriched through magnetic negative selection, after which naive cells were positively selected on CD45RA and the remaining negative fraction served as the memory subset. Blood was collected by leukapheresis, and PBMCs were isolated by Ficoll-Histopaque density gradient centrifugation and then cryopreserved in liquid nitrogen vapor phase. Analytical flow cytometry was used to check the purity and quantity of each magnetically sorted T cell population. Each sorted fraction had its genomic DNA isolated and then quantified by UV absorbance on a Nanodrop 2000c. The CDR3 has 14 amino acids, counting the end cysteine and phenylalanine. The retained sequence is limited to the CDR3, 42 bases, with the frame set at the first base.

Using the deep immunoSEQ assay, multiplex PCR amplified TCR CDR3 regions from genomic DNA. For each cell subset, the extracted genomic DNA was distributed evenly across all wells of several immunoSEQ 96-well plates, and each plate served as one replicate. For sorted subsets, roughly 200 ng of genomic DNA, equivalent to around 29,000 T cell genomes, went into each replicate PCR. Purified libraries were measured with a Qubit 3.0 fluorometer, size-checked on a Bioanalyzer 2100, and measured again with the KAPA Library Quantification kit. A separate single-read 150-cycle Illumina NextSeq 550 flow cell was used to sequence each immunoSEQ 96-well plate. From the authors' description of their analysis: The immunoSEQ output contained only junctional sequences without quality scores, so filtering could not match that applied to full-length reads. Sequences were annotated with PyIR, a Python wrapper for IgBLAST v1.9, using IMGT germline references to assign V/J genes and CDR3. Reads with weak V/J assignments (E-value above 1e-6), missing CDR3, stop codons, out-of-frame junctions, or ambiguous translated residues were removed. V3J clonotypes were defined by identical inferred V gene, J gene, and CDR3 amino acid sequence. To compute the percentage overlap between repertoires, the number of shared unique clonotypes was divided by the size of the smaller repertoire. RTK rarefaction, the Chao1 estimator, and Recon v2.1 estimates of unobserved clonotypes were used to assess repertoire richness. Generation probabilities for all TCRbeta clonotypes obtained by the gDNA method from a handful of donors were computed using OLGA. Drawn from immuneACCESS, this table holds only the in-frame rearrangements with V and J called that TCRdb kept. Clones are partly lost; checked studies trace under half to an unresolved V gene and leave the rest unexplained. V, J and clone size are taken as reported in that table, and D and trimming were inferred from the DNA itself. In all, the sample holds roughly 1 million clones, and approximately 68% of those were seen once. The ten largest clones add up to over 1.3% of the sample.

Concerning this clone: The antigen it recognizes is unknown. No quality values exist for individual bases; no much larger clone is one base distant.

The clonotype was recovered from a man aged 18 to 30 in good health. The sample was memory CD4+ T cells sorted from blood. The cell subset or site label, read with the paper, signifies: CD45RA-negative fraction. The chain is encoded by TRBV21-1 joined to TRBJ2-7; TRBD1 is the table's D call, not checked against the DNA. TRBV21-1 is a pseudogene. For the CDR3, the sequence is CASSNRGTEGEQYF. The bases are TGTGCCAGCAGCAATCGAGGGACAGAGGGCGAGCAGTACTTC.